The sequence of this T cell receptor (beta chain) was determined in a study of blood T cell repertoires in COVID-19. Study summary: In each case, the material was cDNA or gDNA derived from T cells, B-cell-depleted T cells, or PBMCs.

Patients from Seattle were sampled longitudinally, starting during active infection. Authors' processing steps: Reference gene primer amplification gave estimated nucleated cell counts. Some clones are missing from TCRdb's copy, which holds only in-frame ones; the method was immunoSEQ multiplex PCR. The V and J calls and clone size are taken from that table; D and trimming were inferred from the DNA. The sample carries 140,000 or so clones, around 75% recorded once. Losses at the gene ends were 5 bases for V and 7 bases for J; bases not matched to a gene: 5. Germline V CDR1 and CDR2: LNHDA, SQIVND (reference sequence). CDR3 length equals 14 residues.

The clonotype was recovered from a woman in her seventies with COVID-19, enrolled during active disease. The sample taken for sequencing was peripheral blood. The chain links TRBV19 to TRBJ1-6; TRBD1 aligns across 7 bases. The CDR3 nucleotides read TGTGCCAGTAGTGTGGGACAGAGCAATTCACCCCTCCACTTT. It yields the protein CASSVGQSNSPLHF. The whole variable domain, filled in from reference TRBV19 and TRBJ1-6, reads DGGITQSPKYLFRKEGQNVTLSCEQNLNHDAMYWYRQDPGQGLRLIYYSQIVNDFQKGDIAEGYSVSREKKESFPLTVTSAQKNPTAFYLCASSVGQSNSPLHFGNGTRLTVT.